Below, one T cell receptor (beta chain) is given with its context. Its target is unknown. The diagnostic criteria were recently defined, and patients with Susac syndrome met them for definite or probable disease. In germline, CDR1 is SGHDN, CDR2 FVKESK. Trimming removed 4 bases at V and 3 bases at J, with 5 bases between. This CDR3 contains 12 residues. The entry originates in a study of CD8 T cells in Susac syndrome. Study as a whole: Among the Susac syndrome patients sequenced, over five had active disease and 8 or 9 were in remission.

Reverse transcription of 0.5 to 1 ug RNA was performed with random hexamers. Amplification of TCR beta CDR3 used immunoSEQ multiplex PCR across 54 Vbeta and 13 Jbeta. TCRdb passed the immunoSEQ multiplex PCR reads through MiXCR, listing each CDR3 protein once. This sample yields more than 70,000 distinct CDR3 sequences, of which roughly 95% are seen a single time; 0.52% belongs to the top ten. Study-wide results and limits: It was acknowledged in the study that its TCR sequencing and HLA analysis involved a relatively small number of individuals.

This sequence was found in a human donor with Susac syndrome. This sequence joins TRBV14 and TRBJ2-3; unclear D gene. The sample consisted of CD8+ T cells from PBMCs. CDR3 nucleotides: TGTGCCAGCAGCCTCATGACAGATACGCAGTATTTT. Translating it yields CASSLMTDTQYF.